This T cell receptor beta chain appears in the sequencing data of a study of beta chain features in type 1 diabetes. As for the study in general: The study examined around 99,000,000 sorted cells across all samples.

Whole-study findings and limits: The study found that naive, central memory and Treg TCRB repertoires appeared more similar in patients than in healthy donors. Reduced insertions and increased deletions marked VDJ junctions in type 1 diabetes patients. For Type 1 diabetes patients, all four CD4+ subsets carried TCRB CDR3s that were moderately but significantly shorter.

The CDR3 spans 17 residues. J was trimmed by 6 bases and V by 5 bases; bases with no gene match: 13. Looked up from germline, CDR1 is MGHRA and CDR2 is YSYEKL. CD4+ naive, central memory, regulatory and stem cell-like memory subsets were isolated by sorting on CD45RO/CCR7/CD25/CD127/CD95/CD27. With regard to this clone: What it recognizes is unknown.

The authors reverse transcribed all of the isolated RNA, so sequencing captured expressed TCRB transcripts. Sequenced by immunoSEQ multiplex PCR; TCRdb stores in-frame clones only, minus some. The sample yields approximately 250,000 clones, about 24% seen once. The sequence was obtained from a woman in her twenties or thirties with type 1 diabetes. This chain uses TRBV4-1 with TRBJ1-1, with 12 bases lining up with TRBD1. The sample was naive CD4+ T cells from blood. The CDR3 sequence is CASSGGTGQGARAEAFF. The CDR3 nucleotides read TGCGCCAGCAGCGGAGGAACGGGACAGGGGGCCCGGGCTGAAGCTTTCTTT.